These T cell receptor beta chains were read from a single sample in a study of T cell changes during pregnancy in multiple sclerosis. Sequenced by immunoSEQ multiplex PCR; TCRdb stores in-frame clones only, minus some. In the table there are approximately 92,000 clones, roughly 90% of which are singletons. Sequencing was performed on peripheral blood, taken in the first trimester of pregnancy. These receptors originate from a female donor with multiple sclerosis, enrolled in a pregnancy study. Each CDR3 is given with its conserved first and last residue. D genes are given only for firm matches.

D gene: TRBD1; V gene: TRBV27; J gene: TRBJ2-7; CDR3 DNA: TGTGCCAGCAGTTTAGGACAGGGTTTATTCTACGAGCAGTACTTC; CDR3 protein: CASSLGQGLFYEQYF
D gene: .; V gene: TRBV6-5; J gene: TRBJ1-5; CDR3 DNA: TGTGCCAGCAGCCCCAGGGGTCGGAATCAGCCCCAGCATTTT; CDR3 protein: CASSPRGRNQPQHF
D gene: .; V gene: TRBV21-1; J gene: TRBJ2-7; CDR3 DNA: TGTGCCAGCAGCAAAGTTAGAGGGGGAGACGAGCAGTACTTC; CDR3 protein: CASSKVRGGDEQYF
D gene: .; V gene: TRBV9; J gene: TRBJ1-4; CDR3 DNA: TGTGCCAGCAGCGGCTCCGGGACATCAACTAATGAAAAACTGTTTTTT; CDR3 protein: CASSGSGTSTNEKLFF
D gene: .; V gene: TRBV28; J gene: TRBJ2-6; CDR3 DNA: TGTGCCAGCAGTTTCTACGGGAGTGGGGCCAACGTCCTGACTTTC; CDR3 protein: CASSFYGSGANVLTF
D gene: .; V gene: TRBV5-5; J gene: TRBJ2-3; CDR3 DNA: TGTGCCAGCAGCTTGCAAGGAGTTAGGACAGATACGCAGTATTTT; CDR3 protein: CASSLQGVRTDTQYF
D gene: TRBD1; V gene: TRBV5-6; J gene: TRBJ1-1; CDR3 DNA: TGTGCCAGCAGCCCCAGGGGGCTGAACACTGAAGCTTTCTTT; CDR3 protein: CASSPRGLNTEAFF
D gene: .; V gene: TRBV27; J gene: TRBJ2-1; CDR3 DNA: TGTGCCAGCAGTTTAGAGGGGACACACAATGAGCAGTTCTTC; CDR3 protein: CASSLEGTHNEQFF
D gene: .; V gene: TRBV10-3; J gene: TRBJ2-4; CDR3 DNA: TGTGCCATCAGTGAGTCCGGCGGCCTAGCCAAAAACATTCAGTACTTC; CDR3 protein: CAISESGGLAKNIQYF
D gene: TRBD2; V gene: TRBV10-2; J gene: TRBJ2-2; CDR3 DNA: TGCGCCAGCAGTGAGCCGGGAGGGATCACCGGGGAGCTGTTTTTT; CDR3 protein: CASSEPGGITGELFF
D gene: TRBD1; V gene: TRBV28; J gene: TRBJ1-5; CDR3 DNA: TGTGCCAGCAGTTCCGACAGGGGGGATCAGCCCCAGCATTTT; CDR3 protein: CASSSDRGDQPQHF
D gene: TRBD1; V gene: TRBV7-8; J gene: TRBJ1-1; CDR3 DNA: TGTGCCAGCAGCTTTAGCGGACAGGGGGCCTTGGACACTGAAGCTTTCTTT; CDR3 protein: CASSFSGQGALDTEAFF
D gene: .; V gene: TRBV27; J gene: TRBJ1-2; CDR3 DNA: TGTGCCAGCAGCTTGACAGGCGGCTATGGCTACACCTTC; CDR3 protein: CASSLTGGYGYTF
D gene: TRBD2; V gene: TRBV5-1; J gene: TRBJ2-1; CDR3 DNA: TGCGCCAGCAGCTTGGAGGGACTAGCGGGAGGTTTGGGCTCCTACAATGAGCAGTTCTTC; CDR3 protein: CASSLEGLAGGLGSYNEQFF
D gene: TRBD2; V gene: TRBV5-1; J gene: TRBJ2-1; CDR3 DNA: TGCGCCAGCAGATCGTCACTAGCGGGAGTTTCCTACAATGAGCAGTTCTTC; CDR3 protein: CASRSSLAGVSYNEQFF
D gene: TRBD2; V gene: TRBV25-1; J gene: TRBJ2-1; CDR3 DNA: TGTGGAACTAGCGGGATAAAGAATGAGCAGTTCTTC; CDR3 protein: CGTSGIKNEQFF